The 16 T cell receptor beta chains below come from one sample, sequenced in a study of T cell responses to AZD1222 COVID-19 vaccine. The protocol was immunoSEQ multiplex PCR, while the TCRdb copy is restricted to in-frame clones and leaves out a portion. The sample includes 120,000 to 150,000 clones, about 90% seen only once; the top ten take approximately 6%. The sample here was peripheral blood, taken on day 0 of AZD1222 vaccination. These receptors were taken from an adult in good health.

V gene TRBV18 combines with J gene TRBJ1-2, with 11 bases aligning to TRBD1. The CDR3 runs to 15 residues. V was clipped by 6 bases and J by 8 bases; unmatched bases: 11. CDR1 is KGHSH, CDR2 LQKENI, per germline. The CDR3 sequence is CASSPRTGGSLGYTF. In nucleotides, the CDR3 is TGTGCCAGCTCTCCCCGGACAGGGGGCTCGCTGGGCTACACCTTC.

The chain has TRBV18 and TRBJ2-5, with 7 bases matching TRBD2. Trimming at V came to 0 bases and at J to 5 bases, leaving 3 bases not matched to a gene. Germline V lookup: CDR1 KGHSH, CDR2 LQKENI. This CDR3 is built from 14 residues. This CDR3 reads CASSPPSGMETQYF. The CDR3 nucleotides are TGTGCCAGCTCACCACCGAGCGGGATGGAGACCCAGTACTTC.

V usage is TRBV30 and J usage is TRBJ2-7; 11 nucleotides match TRBD2. Germline CDR1 GTSNPN, CDR2 SVGIG (reference sequence). The CDR3 covers 17 residues. Trimming took 0 bases from V and 7 from J; bases not matched to a gene: 14. The DNA of the CDR3 is TGTGCCTGGAGTGTACTGTTCGGGACTAGCGGCTCTAGTGAGCAGTACTTC. This codes for CAWSVLFGTSGSSEQYF. The entire variable domain, with the rest obtained from reference TRBV30 and TRBJ2-7, is as follows: SQTIHQWPATLVQPVGSPLSLECTVEGTSNPNLYWYRQAAGRGLQLLFYSVGIGQISSEVPQNLSASRPQDRQFILSSKKLLLSDSGFYLCAWSVLFGTSGSSEQYFGPGTRLTVT.

In this sample, this clone turned up once. The V call is TRBV9, the J call TRBJ1-3; no clear D gene. This CDR3 contains 16 residues. Trimming removed 0 bases from V and 0 bases from J, with 10 bases in between. Germline V gene lookup returns CDR1 SGDLS and CDR2 YYNGEE. CDR3 nucleotides: TGTGCCAGCAGCGTAGGAGCGCAGAGCTCTGGAAACACCATATATTTT. This translates into CASSVGAQSSGNTIYF. Full variable domain (remainder filled in from reference TRBV9 and TRBJ1-3): DSGVTQTPKHLITATGQRVTLRCSPRSGDLSVYWYQQSLDQGLQFLIQYYNGEERAKGNILERFSAQQFPDLHSELNLSSLELGDSALYFCASSVGAQSSGNTIYFGEGSWLTVV.

This clone showed up just a few times. The chain is built from TRBV18 and TRBJ1-3; D uncertain. CDR3 length: 16 residues. Trimming stripped 3 bases from V and 0 bases from J, with 12 bases between. CDR1 and CDR2 (germline): KGHSH, LQKENI. CDR3 residues: CASSPTQPLSGNTIYF. For the CDR3, the DNA is TGTGCCAGCTCACCTACGCAGCCCCTCTCTGGAAACACCATATATTTT.

This chain joins TRBV9 and TRBJ2-3, with D hard to call. V lost 2 bases, J lost 0 bases, and 4 bases lay in between. CDR1 is SGDLS and CDR2 is YYNGEE in the germline V gene. This CDR3 comprises 13 residues. The CDR3, as DNA: TGTGCCAGCAGCGTTAGCAGCACAGATACGCAGTATTTT. Its translation: CASSVSSTDTQYF.

The chain joins TRBV5-4 to TRBJ2-6; the D gene could be TRBD1 or TRBD2 (5 bases each). V shed 4 bases and J shed 0 bases, with 14 bases lying between them. The CDR3 is made up of 17 amino acids. Germline CDR1 and CDR2: SGHNT and YYREEE (reference sequence). Written as DNA, the CDR3 is TGTGCCAGCAGCGCCGGGGACGGAATCTCTGGGGCCAACGTCCTGACTTTC. Residues: CASSAGDGISGANVLTF.

The chain has TRBV7-9 and TRBJ2-1, with TRBD2 as a possible D gene (5 bases). The V end lost 5 bases, the J end lost 4 bases, and 21 bases lay between the germline ends. Germline V gene data show CDR1 as SEHNR and CDR2 as FQNEAQ (reference sequence). The CDR3 runs 17 residues. The CDR3, as DNA: TGTGCCAGCAGCCCCCCCCTTCATAGCGAGCAGTACAATGAGCAGTTCTTC. The encoded protein is CASSPPLHSEQYNEQFF.

The rearrangement links TRBV3-1 (or the pseudogene TRBV3-2) to TRBJ2-3; a weak D match, TRBD1 (6 bases). V lost 6 bases and J lost 4, with 14 bases in between. The CDR3 covers 14 residues. Germline CDR1 and CDR2: LGHDT and YNNKEL (reference sequence). In DNA, the CDR3 is TGTGCCAGCAGTGGAGACAGGTTTCCAGATACGCAGTATTTT. Its translation is CASSGDRFPDTQYF.

The gene calls are TRBV9 and TRBJ1-3; the match to TRBD1 covers 7 bases. The length of the CDR3 is 15 residues. From germline, CDR1 is SGDLS and CDR2 YYNGEE. With V trimmed by 4 bases and J by 0 bases, 4 bases remained unmatched. CDR3 loop: CASSKTGPSGNTIYF. The CDR3 DNA reads as TGTGCCAGCAGCAAGACAGGGCCCTCTGGAAACACCATATATTTT.

This CDR3 reads CAIMVGEGYEQYF. Written as DNA, the CDR3 is TGTGCCATCATGGTGGGAGAGGGCTACGAGCAGTACTTC. J is TRBJ2-7 and V is TRBV10-3, with D maybe TRBD2 (5 bases). V dropped 7 bases and J dropped 3 bases, with 13 bases sitting between them. The CDR3 consists of 13 residues. Germline V gives CDR1 ENHRY, CDR2 SYGVKD.

This rearrangement joins TRBV4-2 to TRBJ1-5, with D maybe TRBD1 (5 bases). V was shortened by 4 bases and J by 5 bases, with 9 bases between the two germline ends. This CDR3 comprises 13 residues. Germline assignment: CDR1 LGHNA and CDR2 YNFKEQ. CDR3 in amino acids: CASSPLGDQPQHF. The CDR3 DNA reads TGTGCCAGCAGCCCCCTGGGGGATCAGCCCCAGCATTTT.

The chain couples TRBV10-3 to TRBJ2-7; D is unresolved. Germline values: CDR1 ENHRY, CDR2 SYGVKD. V was cut by 2 bases and J by 5 bases, with 10 bases left in between. The CDR3 length is 13 residues. CDR3 bases: TGTGCCATCAGTGAGGGACCCCTCGACGAGCAGTACTTC. It codes for CAISEGPLDEQYF.

This chain uses TRBV28 with TRBJ1-5; no clear D. V shed 2 bases and J shed 6 bases, with 5 bases lying between them. This CDR3 has 12 amino acids. The germline gives CDR1 MDHEN, CDR2 SYDVKM. Here the CDR3 DNA reads TGTGCCAGCAGTTTAGTCGTTCAGCCCCAGCATTTT. It specifies CASSLVVQPQHF. The full variable domain, with the rest looked up from reference TRBV28 and TRBJ1-5, is DVKVTQSSRYLVKRTGEKVFLECVQDMDHENMFWYRQDPGLGLRLIYFSYDVKMKEKGDIPEGYSVSREKKERFSLILESASTNQTSMYLCASSLVVQPQHFGDGTRLSIL.

This sequence joins TRBV2 and TRBJ1-5; possible D gene TRBD1, 5 bases. The CDR3 length is 14 residues. The V gene's germline CDR1 is SNHLY and CDR2 FYNNEI. The V gene lost 6 bases and the J gene lost 7 bases, with 16 bases spanning the gap. CDR3 bases: TGTGCCAGCAGCCCTTTAAATAGGGACCAGCCCCAGCATTTT. Protein sequence: CASSPLNRDQPQHF.

At least ten counts were recorded for this clone. The J gene is TRBJ2-1, the V gene TRBV6-4; weak D call: TRBD2 (6 bases). Germline CDR1 and CDR2: MRHNA and SNTAGT. Trimming removed 2 bases from V and 0 bases from J, with 8 bases in between. There are 15 residues in the CDR3. The CDR3 DNA reads as TGTGCCAGCAGTGACGAAGCGGGCTCCTACAATGAGCAGTTCTTC. Encoded protein: CASSDEAGSYNEQFF.